This paragraph covers one T cell receptor (beta chain) sequence. The data were taken from a study of blood T cell repertoires in COVID-19. Study-wide background: The United States, Italy and Spain supplied acute and convalescent COVID-19 samples.

Between the trimmed V and J ends, which lost 7 bases and 1 base, there was a span of 13 bases. The CDR3 contains 14 residues. Germline values: CDR1 SGHDT, CDR2 YYEEEE. Using immunoSEQ multiplex PCR, the repertoire was profiled, and TCRdb retains in-frame clones only, with some absent. The table has about 98,000 clones, 87% seen once. The sample taken for sequencing was peripheral blood. The chain has TRBV5-6 and TRBJ2-3; the D gene is possibly TRBD2 (7 bases). This TCR was recovered from a man between 65 and 79 years old with acute or convalescent COVID-19. The DNA for the CDR3 is TGTGCCAGCGCCGGGGGGCCGGGCACAGATACGCAGTATTTT. Encoded protein: CASAGGPGTDTQYF. Filled out from reference TRBV5-6 and TRBJ2-3, the complete variable domain reads DAGVTQSPTHLIKTRGQQVTLRCSPKSGHDTVSWYQQALGQGPQFIFQYYEEEERQRGNFPDRFSGHQFPNYSSELNVNALLLGDSALYLCASAGGPGTDTQYFGPGTRLTVL.